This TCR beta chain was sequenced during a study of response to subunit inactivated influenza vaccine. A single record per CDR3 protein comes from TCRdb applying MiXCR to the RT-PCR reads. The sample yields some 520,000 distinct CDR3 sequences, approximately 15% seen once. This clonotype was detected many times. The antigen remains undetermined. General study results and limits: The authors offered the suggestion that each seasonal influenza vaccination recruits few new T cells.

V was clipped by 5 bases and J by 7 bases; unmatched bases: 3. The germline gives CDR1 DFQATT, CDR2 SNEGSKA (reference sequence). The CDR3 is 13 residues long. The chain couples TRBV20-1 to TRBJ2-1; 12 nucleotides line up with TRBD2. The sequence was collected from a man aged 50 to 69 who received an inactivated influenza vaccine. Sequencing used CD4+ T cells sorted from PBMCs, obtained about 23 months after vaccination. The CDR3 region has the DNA TGCAGTGCTCGACTAGCGGGGGTAAATGAGCAGTTCTTC. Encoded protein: CSARLAGVNEQFF.